The rows below give T cell receptor beta chains drawn from one sample of a study of blood T cells in healthy people across ages. TCRdb used MiXCR to reprocess the 5' RACE reads, holding one entry per CDR3 protein. The sample records 550,000 to 600,000 distinct CDR3 sequences, approximately 25% being singletons. Source material: blood. Receptors were obtained from a woman aged 70-85 years in good health. The CDR3 runs from the conserved cysteine through the conserved F or W. A D gene is named only where the DNA matches it firmly. Clone size is shown for a subset of rows, as once, few, many or a class of expanded clone.

>TRBV7-3|TRBD2|TRBJ2-7|NA
CASSPGLAGEREQYF
TGTGCCAGCAGCCCCGGACTAGCGGGAGAGAGGGAGCAGTACTTC
>TRBV7-2|NA|TRBJ2-3|few
CASSLESSYTDTQYF
TGTGCCAGCAGCTTAGAAAGCTCGTACACAGATACGCAGTATTTT
>TRBV20-1|TRBD2|TRBJ2-5|NA
CSARDLGLGGGTQYF
TGCAGTGCTAGAGATCTAGGACTAGGAGGTGGGACCCAGTACTTC
>TRBV6-1|TRBD2|TRBJ2-7|NA
CASSERGDYEQYF
TGTGCCAGCAGTGAGCGGGGGGACTACGAGCAGTACTTC
>TRBV12-5|NA|TRBJ2-1|few
CASGPEGLEQFF
TGTGCTAGTGGCCCCGAGGGGCTCGAGCAGTTCTTC
>TRBV20-1|TRBD1|TRBJ1-4|few
CSAADRGNEKLFF
TGCAGTGCTGCGGACAGGGGTAATGAAAAACTGTTTTTT
>TRBV10-3|NA|TRBJ2-2|NA
CAIKNSGGNTGELFF
TGTGCCATCAAAAATAGTGGCGGGAACACCGGGGAGCTGTTTTTT
>TRBV20-1|NA|TRBJ1-1|NA
CSARDPRGGGEAFF
TGCAGTGCTAGAGACCCCCGGGGGGGAGGTGAAGCTTTCTTT
>TRBV6-5|NA|TRBJ1-5|NA
CASSYGRRNQPQHF
TGTGCCAGCAGTTACGGGAGGCGCAATCAGCCCCAGCATTTT
>TRBV2|NA|TRBJ2-1|NA
CASSARLPGNEQFF
TGTGCCAGCAGTGCCCGACTACCGGGGAATGAGCAGTTCTTC
>TRBV28|NA|TRBJ1-5|few
CASRKAEGNQPQHF
TGTGCCAGCCGTAAGGCGGAGGGGAATCAGCCCCAGCATTTT
>TRBV3-1|NA|TRBJ2-7|NA
CASSQQGWEQYF
TGTGCCAGCAGCCAACAGGGTTGGGAGCAGTACTTC
>TRBV12-3/TRBV12-4|NA|TRBJ1-2|NA
CASSLGRRLYGYTF
TGTGCCAGCAGTTTAGGGCGGAGACTCTATGGCTACACCTTC
>TRBV5-1|NA|TRBJ1-6|NA
CASSLTSANSNSPLHF
TGCGCCAGCAGCTTAACATCGGCCAACTCTAATTCACCCCTCCACTTT
>TRBV5-1|NA|TRBJ2-3|NA
CASSLVAPSTDTQYF
TGCGCCAGCAGCTTGGTGGCTCCGAGCACAGATACGCAGTATTTT
>TRBV15|NA|TRBJ1-2|NA
CATSRDLVPGYGYTF
TGTGCCACCAGCAGAGATCTGGTCCCGGGTTATGGCTACACCTTC